The present entry profiles one TCR beta chain with its context. As yet, its antigen is unknown. This specimen belongs to a study of T cell responses to AZD1222 COVID-19 vaccine. The study, taken as a whole, reports: Following two doses of AZD1222, Spike-specific TCR breadth and depth rose. CD4 TCRs linked to vaccination spanned spike, dominating at 160-218 and 743-854. Just 6 or 7 people given AZD1222 tested seropositive at baseline.

Here immunoSEQ multiplex PCR was the method, and the copy in TCRdb shows in-frame clones only, minus some. The repertoire has around 100,000 clones, roughly 90% of them found once; the top ten carry 1.8%. CDR3 length equals 13 residues. The germline V gene has CDR1 LGHDT and CDR2 YNNKEL (reference sequence). Trimming took 5 bases from V and 2 from J, leaving 9 bases between them. The receptor's source is an adult in good health. The input for sequencing was peripheral blood, taken on day 0 of AZD1222 vaccination. The V and J genes are TRBV3-1 (or the pseudogene TRBV3-2) and TRBJ2-5; the D call may be TRBD1 or TRBD2 (6 bases each). CDR3 sequence reads: CASSGGRQETQYF. The DNA of the CDR3 is TGTGCCAGCAGCGGGGGGCGGCAAGAGACCCAGTACTTC.